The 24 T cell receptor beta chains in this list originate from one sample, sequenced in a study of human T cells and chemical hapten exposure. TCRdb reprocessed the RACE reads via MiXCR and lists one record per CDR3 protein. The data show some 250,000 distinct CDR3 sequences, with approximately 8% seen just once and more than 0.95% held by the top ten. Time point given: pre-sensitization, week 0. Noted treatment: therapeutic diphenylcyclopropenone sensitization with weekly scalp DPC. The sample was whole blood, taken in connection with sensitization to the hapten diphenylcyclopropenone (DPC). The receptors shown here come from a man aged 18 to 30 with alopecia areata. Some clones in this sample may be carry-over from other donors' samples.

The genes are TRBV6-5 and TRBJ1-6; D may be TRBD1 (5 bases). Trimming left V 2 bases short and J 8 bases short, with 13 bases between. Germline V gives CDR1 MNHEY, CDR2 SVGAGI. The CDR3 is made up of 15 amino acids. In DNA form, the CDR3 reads TGTGCCAGCAGTTACGAGGGCTTAGGGGATTCACCCCTCCACTTT. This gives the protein CASSYEGLGDSPLHF.

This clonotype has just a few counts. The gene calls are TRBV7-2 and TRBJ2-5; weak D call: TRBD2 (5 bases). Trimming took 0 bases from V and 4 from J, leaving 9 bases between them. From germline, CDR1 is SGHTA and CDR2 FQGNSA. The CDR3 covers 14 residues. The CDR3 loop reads CASSLASSVETQYF. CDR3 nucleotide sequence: TGTGCCAGCAGCTTAGCTAGTAGCGTAGAGACCCAGTACTTC.

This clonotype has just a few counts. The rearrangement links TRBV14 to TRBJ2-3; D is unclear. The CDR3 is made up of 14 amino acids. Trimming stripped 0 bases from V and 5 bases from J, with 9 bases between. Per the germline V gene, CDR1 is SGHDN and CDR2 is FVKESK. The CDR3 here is CASSQDLVRDTQYF. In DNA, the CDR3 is TGTGCCAGCAGCCAAGACCTAGTGAGAGATACGCAGTATTTT.

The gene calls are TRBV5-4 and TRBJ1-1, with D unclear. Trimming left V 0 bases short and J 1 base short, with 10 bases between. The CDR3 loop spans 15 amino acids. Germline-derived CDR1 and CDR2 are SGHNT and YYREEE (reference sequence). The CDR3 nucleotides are TGTGCCAGCAGCTTGGGGGTCACTACGAACACTGAAGCTTTCTTT. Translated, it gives CASSLGVTTNTEAFF.

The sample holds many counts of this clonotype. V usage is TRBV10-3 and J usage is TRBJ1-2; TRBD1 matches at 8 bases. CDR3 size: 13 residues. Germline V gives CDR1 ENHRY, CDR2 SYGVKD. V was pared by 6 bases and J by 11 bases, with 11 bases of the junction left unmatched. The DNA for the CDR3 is TGTGCCATCAGGGCCCAGGGGGCCCTAGGGTACACCTTC. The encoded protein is CAIRAQGALGYTF.

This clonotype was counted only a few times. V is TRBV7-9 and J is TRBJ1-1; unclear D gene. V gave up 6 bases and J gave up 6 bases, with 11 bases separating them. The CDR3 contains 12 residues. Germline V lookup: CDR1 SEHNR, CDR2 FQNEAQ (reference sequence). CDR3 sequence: CASSALGPEAFF. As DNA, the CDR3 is TGTGCCAGCAGTGCCCTAGGACCTGAAGCTTTCTTT.

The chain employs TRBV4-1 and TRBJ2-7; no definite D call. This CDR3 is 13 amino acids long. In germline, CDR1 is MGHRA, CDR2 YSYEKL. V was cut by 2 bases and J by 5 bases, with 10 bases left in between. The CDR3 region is CASSQSLRDEQYV. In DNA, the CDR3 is TGCGCCAGCAGCCAATCCCTCCGGGACGAGCAGTACGTC.

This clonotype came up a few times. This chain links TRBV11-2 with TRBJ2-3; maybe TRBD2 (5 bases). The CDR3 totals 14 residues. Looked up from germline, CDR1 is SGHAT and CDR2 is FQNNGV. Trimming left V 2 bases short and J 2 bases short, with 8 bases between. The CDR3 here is CASSLMDFTDTQYF. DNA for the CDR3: TGTGCCAGCAGCTTAATGGACTTCACAGATACGCAGTATTTT.

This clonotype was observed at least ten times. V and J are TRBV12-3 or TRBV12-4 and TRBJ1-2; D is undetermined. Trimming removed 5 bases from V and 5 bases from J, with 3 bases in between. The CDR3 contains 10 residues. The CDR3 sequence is CASSRYGYTF. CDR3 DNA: TGTGCCAGCAGTCGGTATGGCTACACCTTC.

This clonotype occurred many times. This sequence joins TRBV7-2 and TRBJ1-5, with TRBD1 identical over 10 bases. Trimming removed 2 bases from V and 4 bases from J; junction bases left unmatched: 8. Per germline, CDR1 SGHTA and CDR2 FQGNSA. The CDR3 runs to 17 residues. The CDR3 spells CASSLFPRDRGNQPQHF. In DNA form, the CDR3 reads TGTGCCAGCAGCTTATTTCCCAGGGACAGGGGAAATCAGCCCCAGCATTTT.

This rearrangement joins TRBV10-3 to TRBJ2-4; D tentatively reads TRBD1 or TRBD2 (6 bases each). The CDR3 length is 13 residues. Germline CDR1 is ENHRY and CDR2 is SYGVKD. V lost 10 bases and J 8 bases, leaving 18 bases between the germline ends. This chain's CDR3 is CATSTEGGDIQYF. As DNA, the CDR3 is TGTGCCACCTCAACGGAGGGGGGTGACATTCAGTACTTC.

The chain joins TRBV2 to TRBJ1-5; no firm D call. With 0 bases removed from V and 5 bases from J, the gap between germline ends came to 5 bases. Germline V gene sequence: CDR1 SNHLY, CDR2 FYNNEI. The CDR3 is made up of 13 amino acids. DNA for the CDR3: TGTGCCAGCAGTGAAGCTACCGATCAGCCCCAGCATTTT. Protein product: CASSEATDQPQHF.

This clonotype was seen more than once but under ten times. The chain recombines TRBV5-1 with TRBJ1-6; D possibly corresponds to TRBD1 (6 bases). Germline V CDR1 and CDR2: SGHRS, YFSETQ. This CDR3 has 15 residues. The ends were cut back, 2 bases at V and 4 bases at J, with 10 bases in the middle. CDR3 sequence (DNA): TGCGCCAGCAGCTTAGGACAGCCTTATAATTCACCCCTCCACTTT. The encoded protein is CASSLGQPYNSPLHF.

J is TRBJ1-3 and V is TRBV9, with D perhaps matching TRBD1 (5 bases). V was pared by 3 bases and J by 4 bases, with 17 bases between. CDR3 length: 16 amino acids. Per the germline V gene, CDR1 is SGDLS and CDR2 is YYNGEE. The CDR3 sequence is CASSETLQVEGNTIYF. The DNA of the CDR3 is TGTGCCAGCAGCGAGACACTACAGGTGGAAGGAAACACCATATATTTT. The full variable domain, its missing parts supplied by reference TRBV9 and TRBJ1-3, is DSGVTQTPKHLITATGQRVTLRCSPRSGDLSVYWYQQSLDQGLQFLIQYYNGEERAKGNILERFSAQQFPDLHSELNLSSLELGDSALYFCASSETLQVEGNTIYFGEGSWLTVV.

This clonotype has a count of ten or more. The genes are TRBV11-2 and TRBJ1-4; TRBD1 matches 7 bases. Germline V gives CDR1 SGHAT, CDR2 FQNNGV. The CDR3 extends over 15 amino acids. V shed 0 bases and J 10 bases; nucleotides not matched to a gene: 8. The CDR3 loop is CASSLERASGGKLFF. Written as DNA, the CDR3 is TGTGCCAGCAGCTTAGAGCGGGCCTCAGGGGGAAAACTGTTTTTT.

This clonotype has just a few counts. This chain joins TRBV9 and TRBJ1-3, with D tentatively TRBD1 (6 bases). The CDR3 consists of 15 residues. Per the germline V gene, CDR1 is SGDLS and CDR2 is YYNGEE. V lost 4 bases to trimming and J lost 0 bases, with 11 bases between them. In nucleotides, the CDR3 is TGTGCCAGCAGCTTAACACAGGGCTCTGGAAACACCATATATTTT. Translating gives CASSLTQGSGNTIYF.

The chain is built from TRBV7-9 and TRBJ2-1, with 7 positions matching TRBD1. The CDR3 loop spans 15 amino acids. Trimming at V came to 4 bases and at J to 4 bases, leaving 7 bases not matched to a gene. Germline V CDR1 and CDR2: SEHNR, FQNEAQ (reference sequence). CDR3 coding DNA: TGTGCCAGCAGCTCCACAGGGGCCGTTTACAATGAGCAGTTCTTC. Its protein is CASSSTGAVYNEQFF.

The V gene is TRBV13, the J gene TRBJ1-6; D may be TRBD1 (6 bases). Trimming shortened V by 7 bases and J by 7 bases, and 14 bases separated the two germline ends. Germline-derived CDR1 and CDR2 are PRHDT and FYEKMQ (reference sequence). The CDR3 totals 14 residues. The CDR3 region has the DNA TGTGCCAGCAAACAGGGACCGAGCAATTCACCCCTCCACTTT. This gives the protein CASKQGPSNSPLHF. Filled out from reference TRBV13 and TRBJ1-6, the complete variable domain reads AAGVIQSPRHLIKEKRETATLKCYPIPRHDTVYWYQQGPGQDPQFLISFYEKMQSDKGSIPDRFSAQQFSDYHSELNMSSLELGDSALYFCASKQGPSNSPLHFGNGTRLTVT.

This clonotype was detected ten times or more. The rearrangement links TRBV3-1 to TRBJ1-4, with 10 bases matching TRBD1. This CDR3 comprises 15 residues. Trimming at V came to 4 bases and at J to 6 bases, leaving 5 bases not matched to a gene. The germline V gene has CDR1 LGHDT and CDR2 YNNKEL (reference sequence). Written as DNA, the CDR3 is TGTGCCAGCAGCCTCTCGGACAGGGGGGATGAAAAACTGTTTTTT. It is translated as CASSLSDRGDEKLFF.

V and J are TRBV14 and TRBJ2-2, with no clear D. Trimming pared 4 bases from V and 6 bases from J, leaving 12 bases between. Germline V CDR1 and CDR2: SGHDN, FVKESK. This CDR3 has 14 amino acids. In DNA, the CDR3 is TGTGCCAGCAGCCCACCGACATCTCCCGGGGAGCTGTTTTTT. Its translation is CASSPPTSPGELFF.

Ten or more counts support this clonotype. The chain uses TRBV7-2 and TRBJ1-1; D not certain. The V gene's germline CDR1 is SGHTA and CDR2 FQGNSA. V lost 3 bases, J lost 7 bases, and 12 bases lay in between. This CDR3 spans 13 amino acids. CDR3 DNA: TGTGCCAGCAGCTTTGAAGGGTCCGGTGAAGCTTTCTTT. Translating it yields CASSFEGSGEAFF. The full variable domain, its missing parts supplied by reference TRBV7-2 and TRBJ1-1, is GAGVSQSPSNKVTEKGKDVELRCDPISGHTALYWYRQSLGQGLEFLIYFQGNSAPDKSGLPSDRFSAERTGGSVSTLTIQRTQQEDSAVYLCASSFEGSGEAFFGQGTRLTVV.

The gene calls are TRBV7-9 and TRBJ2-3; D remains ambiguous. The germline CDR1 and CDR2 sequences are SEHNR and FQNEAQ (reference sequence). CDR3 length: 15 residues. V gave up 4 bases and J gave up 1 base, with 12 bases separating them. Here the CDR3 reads CASSSASIRTDTQYF. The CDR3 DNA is TGTGCCAGCAGCTCTGCCAGTATTCGCACAGATACGCAGTATTTT.

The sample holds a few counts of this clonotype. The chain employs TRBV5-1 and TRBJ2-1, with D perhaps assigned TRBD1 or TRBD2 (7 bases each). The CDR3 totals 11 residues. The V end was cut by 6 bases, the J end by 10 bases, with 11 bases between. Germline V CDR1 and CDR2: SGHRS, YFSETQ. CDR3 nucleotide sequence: TGCGCCAGCACCCAGGGGGGGGAGCAGTTCTTC. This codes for CASTQGGEQFF.

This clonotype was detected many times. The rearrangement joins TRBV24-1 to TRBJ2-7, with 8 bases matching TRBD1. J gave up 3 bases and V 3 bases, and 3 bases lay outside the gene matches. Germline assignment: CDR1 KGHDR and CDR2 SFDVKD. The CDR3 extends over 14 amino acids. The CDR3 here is CATSDETGVYEQYF. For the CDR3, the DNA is TGTGCCACCAGTGATGAGACAGGGGTCTACGAGCAGTACTTC.